This is a list of T cell receptor beta chains from one sample in a study of CD8 T cells in Susac syndrome. In TCRdb, the immunoSEQ multiplex PCR reads were re-called with MiXCR into one record per CDR3 protein. Of about 240,000 distinct CDR3 sequences listed, about 95% are singletons. The sequencing sample was made of CD4+ T cells from PBMCs. These receptors were obtained from a human donor with Susac syndrome. The CDR3 runs from the conserved cysteine through the conserved F or W. The D gene is left open where the match is weak. Rows give clone size only sometimes, using once, few, many, or a class for an expanded clone.

d_gene: TRBD1; abundance: .; j_gene: TRBJ1-2; v_gene: TRBV20-1; CDR3nt: TGCAGTGCACCCACAACGCCCGGGACAGACTATGGCTACACCTTC; CDR3aa: CSAPTTPGTDYGYTF
d_gene: .; abundance: once; j_gene: TRBJ1-2; v_gene: TRBV12-3/TRBV12-4; CDR3nt: TGTGCCAGCAGTTTACGGACCAACCCCTATGGCTACACCTTC; CDR3aa: CASSLRTNPYGYTF
d_gene: .; abundance: .; j_gene: TRBJ2-5; v_gene: TRBV3-1; CDR3nt: TGTGCCAGCAGCGAAAGAGTCCGGTTTTCGCAAGAGACCCAGTACTTC; CDR3aa: CASSERVRFSQETQYF
d_gene: TRBD2; abundance: once; j_gene: TRBJ2-1; v_gene: TRBV29-1; CDR3nt: TGCAGCGTTCGTTCGACGGGAGGGCCAAACAATGAGCAGTTCTTC; CDR3aa: CSVRSTGGPNNEQFF
d_gene: .; abundance: .; j_gene: TRBJ2-1; v_gene: TRBV12-3/TRBV12-4; CDR3nt: TGTGCCAGCAGCCTATCGACTACTGGTCCCCTCGAGCAGTTCTTC; CDR3aa: CASSLSTTGPLEQFF
d_gene: TRBD1; abundance: .; j_gene: TRBJ2-1; v_gene: TRBV10-3; CDR3nt: TGTGCCATCAACGAACAGGGGGCAAGCTCCTACAATGAGCAGTTCTTC; CDR3aa: CAINEQGASSYNEQFF
d_gene: TRBD1; abundance: .; j_gene: TRBJ1-2; v_gene: TRBV4-1; CDR3nt: TGCGCCAGCAGCCAACCGGGTGCAGGGGGGGTAGATGGCTACACCTTC; CDR3aa: CASSQPGAGGVDGYTF
d_gene: TRBD1; abundance: once; j_gene: TRBJ2-7; v_gene: TRBV2; CDR3nt: TGTGCCAGCAGTTATTACCGGGACAGGGGGGAACGAGAGCAGTACTTC; CDR3aa: CASSYYRDRGEREQYF
d_gene: .; abundance: once; j_gene: TRBJ1-1; v_gene: TRBV12-3/TRBV12-4; CDR3nt: TGTGCCAGCACGACGGTGCAAACGAACACTGAAGCTTTCTTT; CDR3aa: CASTTVQTNTEAFF
d_gene: .; abundance: .; j_gene: TRBJ1-2; v_gene: TRBV28; CDR3nt: TGTGCCAGCAGTTTAAGTGGGGAAAACTATGGCTACACCTTC; CDR3aa: CASSLSGENYGYTF
d_gene: TRBD1; abundance: .; j_gene: TRBJ2-1; v_gene: TRBV24-1; CDR3nt: TGTGCCACCAGTGATAACGGACAGGGGAGAAATGAGCAGTTCTTC; CDR3aa: CATSDNGQGRNEQFF
d_gene: .; abundance: .; j_gene: TRBJ2-5; v_gene: TRBV11-3; CDR3nt: TGTGCCAGCAGCGAATACCGGGACCAAGAGACCCAGTACTTC; CDR3aa: CASSEYRDQETQYF
d_gene: .; abundance: .; j_gene: TRBJ2-7; v_gene: TRBV5-4; CDR3nt: TGTGCCAGCAGCTTTGGTTTCGCAGGGATTTCGGACTACGAGCAGTACTTC; CDR3aa: CASSFGFAGISDYEQYF
d_gene: TRBD2; abundance: once; j_gene: TRBJ2-7; v_gene: TRBV15; CDR3nt: TGTGCCACCAGCAGAGGACTAGCGGGAAGCTCCTACGAGCAGTACTTC; CDR3aa: CATSRGLAGSSYEQYF
d_gene: .; abundance: .; j_gene: TRBJ2-5; v_gene: TRBV10-3; CDR3nt: TGTGCCATCAGTAAAGGGGGAACCTCGGGAGGAAAGACCCAGTACTTC; CDR3aa: CAISKGGTSGGKTQYF
d_gene: TRBD2; abundance: .; j_gene: TRBJ2-4; v_gene: TRBV4-1; CDR3nt: TGCGCCAGCAGCCAGGGAGCGGGAGAGACAGCCAAAAACATTCAGTACTTC; CDR3aa: CASSQGAGETAKNIQYF
d_gene: .; abundance: once; j_gene: TRBJ2-5; v_gene: TRBV7-9; CDR3nt: TGTGCCAGCAGCTTACAAGTCCAAGAGACCCAGTACTTC; CDR3aa: CASSLQVQETQYF
d_gene: TRBD1; abundance: .; j_gene: TRBJ1-1; v_gene: TRBV5-4; CDR3nt: TGTGCCAGCAGCTGGGACCAGGGGGCGGTTGAAGCTTTCTTT; CDR3aa: CASSWDQGAVEAFF
d_gene: .; abundance: .; j_gene: TRBJ2-1; v_gene: TRBV27; CDR3nt: TGTGCCAGCAGTTTATTGCTTGGGGGGGCCAGAAGTATCAATGAGCAGTTCTTC; CDR3aa: CASSLLLGGARSINEQFF
d_gene: .; abundance: .; j_gene: TRBJ2-7; v_gene: TRBV9; CDR3nt: TGTGCCAGCAGCGGGGGGACCCTCCCAGACGAGCAGTACTTC; CDR3aa: CASSGGTLPDEQYF
d_gene: .; abundance: few; j_gene: TRBJ2-3; v_gene: TRBV12-3/TRBV12-4; CDR3nt: TGTGCCAGCAGTTTAGAGGCAGATACGCAGTATTTT; CDR3aa: CASSLEADTQYF
d_gene: .; abundance: .; j_gene: TRBJ1-5; v_gene: TRBV4-1; CDR3nt: TGCGCCAGCAGCCAGGGGGCTCACAGGGAGTTTAGCAATCAGCCCCAGCATTTT; CDR3aa: CASSQGAHREFSNQPQHF
d_gene: TRBD2; abundance: .; j_gene: TRBJ2-1; v_gene: TRBV19; CDR3nt: TGTGCCAGTAGTAGGAGCGGGAGTGGTGAGCAGTTCTTC; CDR3aa: CASSRSGSGEQFF
d_gene: .; abundance: .; j_gene: TRBJ2-3; v_gene: TRBV20-1; CDR3nt: TGCAGTGCCCAGGGGTTTCGGAGCACAGATACGCAGTATTTT; CDR3aa: CSAQGFRSTDTQYF
d_gene: .; abundance: .; j_gene: TRBJ2-5; v_gene: TRBV4-1; CDR3nt: TGCGCCAGCAGCGACCCTACTCTTCCAGAGACCCAGTACTTC; CDR3aa: CASSDPTLPETQYF
d_gene: TRBD1; abundance: .; j_gene: TRBJ1-1; v_gene: TRBV20-1; CDR3nt: TGCAGTGCTAGTGCCAGATGGGGGGACAGGGGGAGACTAACTGAAGCTTTCTTT; CDR3aa: CSASARWGDRGRLTEAFF
d_gene: .; abundance: .; j_gene: TRBJ2-1; v_gene: TRBV5-1; CDR3nt: TGCGCCAGCAGCCGGACGGGAGACCCCAATGAGCAGTTCTTC; CDR3aa: CASSRTGDPNEQFF
d_gene: .; abundance: .; j_gene: TRBJ2-4; v_gene: TRBV3-1; CDR3nt: TGTGCCAGCAGCCAAGACTCCGGGACGGCCAAAAACATTCAGTACTTC; CDR3aa: CASSQDSGTAKNIQYF
d_gene: .; abundance: .; j_gene: TRBJ1-2; v_gene: TRBV5-6; CDR3nt: TGTGCCAGCAGCTTGAGGTCGGAGCGTAACTATGGCTACACCTTC; CDR3aa: CASSLRSERNYGYTF
d_gene: .; abundance: .; j_gene: TRBJ2-1; v_gene: TRBV20-1; CDR3nt: TGCAGTGCTGACGGGACCGAGAGGATGGAGCAGTTCTTC; CDR3aa: CSADGTERMEQFF
d_gene: .; abundance: .; j_gene: TRBJ1-5; v_gene: TRBV20-1; CDR3nt: TGCAGTGCTAGAGGGGCGTATAGCAATCAGCCCCAGCATTTT; CDR3aa: CSARGAYSNQPQHF
d_gene: TRBD1; abundance: .; j_gene: TRBJ1-1; v_gene: TRBV30; CDR3nt: TGTGCCTGGAGTTTTGGGTTGAGGGGGCAAGACACTGAAGCTTTCTTT; CDR3aa: CAWSFGLRGQDTEAFF
d_gene: TRBD1; abundance: .; j_gene: TRBJ2-5; v_gene: TRBV9; CDR3nt: TGTGCCAGCAGCTTCCGACAGGGGGTATACGGGGAGACCCAGTACTTC; CDR3aa: CASSFRQGVYGETQYF
d_gene: .; abundance: .; j_gene: TRBJ2-5; v_gene: TRBV23-1; CDR3nt: TGCGCCAGCAGTCCACTAGACACGGGGGTTTGGGAGACCCAGTACTTC; CDR3aa: CASSPLDTGVWETQYF
d_gene: .; abundance: .; j_gene: TRBJ2-1; v_gene: TRBV20-1; CDR3nt: TGCAGTGCTAGAGATCCCTTGACGGGAGCCTACAATGAGCAGTTCTTC; CDR3aa: CSARDPLTGAYNEQFF
d_gene: .; abundance: .; j_gene: TRBJ1-2; v_gene: TRBV19; CDR3nt: TGTGCCAGTAGGGCCCCCGGGCGCGGCTATGGCTACACCTTC; CDR3aa: CASRAPGRGYGYTF
d_gene: .; abundance: .; j_gene: TRBJ1-5; v_gene: TRBV19; CDR3nt: TGTGCCAGTAGGGAAGTAATGAGCAATCAGCCCCAGCATTTT; CDR3aa: CASREVMSNQPQHF
d_gene: TRBD2; abundance: .; j_gene: TRBJ2-2; v_gene: TRBV27; CDR3nt: TGTGCCAGCAGCATGACGACTAGCGGGAGGGTGTTTGGCGGGGAGCTGTTTTTT; CDR3aa: CASSMTTSGRVFGGELFF
d_gene: TRBD2; abundance: .; j_gene: TRBJ2-7; v_gene: TRBV20-1; CDR3nt: TGCAGTGCTAAAACTAGCGGGAGGGCAGGATCGGGCGAGCAGTACTTC; CDR3aa: CSAKTSGRAGSGEQYF
d_gene: .; abundance: .; j_gene: TRBJ1-4; v_gene: TRBV30; CDR3nt: TGTGCCTGGCAGTCCAGGGGTAATGAAAAACTGTTTTTT; CDR3aa: CAWQSRGNEKLFF
d_gene: .; abundance: .; j_gene: TRBJ2-4; v_gene: TRBV7-8; CDR3nt: TGTGCCAGCAGCTTAGCTAGCGCAAACATTCAGTACTTC; CDR3aa: CASSLASANIQYF
d_gene: .; abundance: .; j_gene: TRBJ2-5; v_gene: TRBV12-3/TRBV12-4; CDR3nt: TGTGCCAGCACCGAAACCCCCCTTAGCGAGACCCAGTACTTC; CDR3aa: CASTETPLSETQYF